The next 22 T cell receptor beta chains were all read from a single sample in a study of T cell responses to AZD1222 COVID-19 vaccine. Using immunoSEQ multiplex PCR, the repertoire was profiled, and TCRdb retains in-frame clones only, with some absent. The sample lists approximately 56,000 clones; 80% to 90% were seen once. Sequenced here: peripheral blood, sampled on day 0 of AZD1222 vaccination. The receptors here all came from an adult in good health.

The V and J genes are TRBV7-2 and TRBJ1-4; D uncertain. The germline V gene encodes CDR1 SGHTA and CDR2 FQGNSA. Trimming removed 5 bases from V and 10 bases from J, with 14 bases in between. The CDR3 runs to 13 residues. In DNA form, the CDR3 reads TGTGCCAGCAGCCCGGCTCGGTTCGGAAAACTGTTTTTT. Amino acids: CASSPARFGKLFF.

In this sample, this clone turned up a few times. This chain connects TRBV10-3 to TRBJ2-3; tentative D call: TRBD1 (6 bases). V was trimmed by 2 bases and J by 0 bases, leaving 6 bases between them. This CDR3 contains 14 residues. The V gene's germline CDR1 is ENHRY and CDR2 SYGVKD. CDR3 coding DNA: TGTGCCATCAGTGAGGGACAGAGCACAGATACGCAGTATTTT. Amino acids: CAISEGQSTDTQYF.

This chain joins TRBV7-9 and TRBJ1-1; possibly TRBD1 for D (6 bases). Germline-derived CDR1 and CDR2 are SEHNR and FQNEAQ (reference sequence). The V and J ends lost 6 bases and 8 bases respectively, with 19 bases between them. The CDR3 contains 14 residues. The CDR3: CASRSREDSREAFF. The CDR3 DNA reads TGTGCCAGCAGATCGAGAGAGGACAGCCGGGAAGCTTTCTTT.

The chain has TRBV18 and TRBJ2-7; D is undetermined. The CDR3 runs 14 residues. CDR1 is KGHSH, CDR2 LQKENI, per germline. The germline V and J ends were trimmed by 1 base and 0 bases, with 7 bases remaining between them. In DNA, the CDR3 is TGTGCCAGCTCACCACTGGGCGACTCCTACGAGCAGTACTTC. Translated: CASSPLGDSYEQYF.

The chain couples TRBV11-2 to TRBJ1-1, with D possibly matching TRBD1 (5 bases). The CDR3 length is 14 residues. CDR1 SGHAT and CDR2 FQNNGV come from the germline V gene. The V end was cut by 4 bases, the J end by 2 bases, with 11 bases between. CDR3 loop: CASSSGPTNTEAFF. Written as DNA, the CDR3 is TGTGCCAGCAGCTCGGGACCGACAAACACTGAAGCTTTCTTT.

The chain is built from TRBV23-1 and TRBJ1-6; a possible D gene is TRBD1 (5 bases). TRBV23-1 is known as an ORF, though its function is uncertain. The CDR3 spans 13 residues. With 4 bases removed from V and 11 bases from J, the gap between germline ends came to 12 bases. The CDR3 here is CASSRGFNPPLHF. Here the CDR3 DNA reads TGCGCCAGCAGTCGGGGGTTTAACCCACCCCTCCACTTT.

The gene calls are TRBV11-2 and TRBJ2-5; 7 bases match TRBD1. This CDR3 comprises 15 residues. Germline loops: CDR1 SGHAT, CDR2 FQNNGV. The J segment lost 2 bases and the V segment lost 5 bases, leaving 8 bases of the junction unmatched. The CDR3 DNA sequence: TGTGCCAGCAGCAAACCGACAGGGTTTCAAGAGACCCAGTACTTC. This encodes CASSKPTGFQETQYF.

The chain links TRBV11-2 to TRBJ1-1; D remains ambiguous. The germline gives CDR1 SGHAT, CDR2 FQNNGV. Trimming removed 5 bases at V and 0 bases at J, with 4 bases between. The CDR3 spans 12 residues. CDR3 loop: CASSQLNTEAFF. CDR3 coding DNA: TGTGCCAGCAGCCAGCTGAACACTGAAGCTTTCTTT.

CDR3 protein: CASSFSGAEAFF. The CDR3 DNA reads as TGTGCCAGCAGCTTCTCCGGGGCTGAAGCTTTCTTT. The chain recombines TRBV5-6 with TRBJ1-1; D gene unclear. The CDR3 has 12 residues. Germline-derived CDR1 and CDR2 are SGHDT and YYEEEE. Trimming took 2 bases from V and 6 from J, leaving 8 bases between them.

This sequence joins TRBV28 and TRBJ1-1; D remains unclear. Germline CDR1 reads MDHEN; CDR2 reads SYDVKM. V lost 4 bases and J lost 1, with 7 bases in between. This CDR3 has 13 residues. The CDR3 here is CASSSVRNTEAFF. In DNA form, the CDR3 reads TGTGCCAGCAGTTCCGTAAGGAACACTGAAGCTTTCTTT.

This sequence joins TRBV27 and TRBJ2-1; D not certain. This CDR3 is built from 14 residues. The ends were cut back, 7 bases at V and 0 bases at J, with 10 bases in the middle. Per the germline V gene, CDR1 is MNHEY and CDR2 is SMNVEV (reference sequence). The CDR3, as DNA: TGTGCCAGCATGCTACTGAGCTCCTACAATGAGCAGTTCTTC. Amino acid sequence: CASMLLSSYNEQFF.

The V call is TRBV18, the J call TRBJ1-3; 8 positions agree with TRBD1. The germline V gene encodes CDR1 KGHSH and CDR2 LQKENI. V was clipped by 5 bases and J by 2 bases; unmatched bases: 2. The CDR3 covers 14 residues. The CDR3 sequence: CASSSGQAGNTIYF. CDR3 bases: TGTGCCAGCTCATCGGGACAGGCTGGAAACACCATATATTTT.

V and J are TRBV3-1 (or the pseudogene TRBV3-2) and TRBJ2-3; D call uncertain. This CDR3 is 17 amino acids long. With 8 bases removed from V and 4 bases from J, the gap between germline ends came to 25 bases. Germline CDR1 is LGHDT and CDR2 is YNNKEL (reference sequence). CDR3 region: CASAYSLNLPPPDTQYF. The CDR3 DNA sequence: TGTGCCAGCGCTTACTCTTTGAACCTGCCACCCCCAGATACGCAGTATTTT.

In this sample, this clone turned up a few times. The rearrangement joins TRBV19 to TRBJ1-5, with no clear D. The CDR3 runs 14 residues. V lost 7 bases to trimming and J lost 3 bases, with 13 bases between them. CDR1 LNHDA and CDR2 SQIVND come from the germline V gene (reference sequence). The CDR3 DNA is TGTGCCAGTACGGGAGGGCTACTCAATCAGCCCCAGCATTTT. It codes for CASTGGLLNQPQHF. Combining the CDR3 with reference TRBV19 and TRBJ1-5 gives the whole variable domain DGGITQSPKYLFRKEGQNVTLSCEQNLNHDAMYWYRQDPGQGLRLIYYSQIVNDFQKGDIAEGYSVSREKKESFPLTVTSAQKNPTAFYLCASTGGLLNQPQHFGDGTRLSIL.

This clone was recorded once. V and J are TRBV4-2 and TRBJ2-7; the match to TRBD2 covers 10 bases. The trim removed 1 base at V and 0 bases at J, leaving 6 bases unmatched. In germline, CDR1 is LGHNA, CDR2 YNFKEQ. This CDR3 has 17 amino acids. CDR3 in amino acids: CASSQGPSGGLSYEQYF. The CDR3 DNA follows: TGTGCCAGCAGCCAAGGACCTAGCGGGGGCCTCTCCTACGAGCAGTACTTC.

This chain connects TRBV12-3 or TRBV12-4 to TRBJ2-2; D ambiguous. V lost 5 bases to trimming and J lost 5 bases, with 9 bases between them. This CDR3 region has 13 residues. Here the CDR3 DNA reads TGTGCCAGCAGTAAGACTCGGACCGGGGAGCTGTTTTTT. Translated: CASSKTRTGELFF.

The rearrangement uses TRBV5-4 and TRBJ1-1; tentatively, D is TRBD1 (6 bases). Germline-derived CDR1 and CDR2 are SGHNT and YYREEE (reference sequence). The germline V and J ends were trimmed by 3 bases and 4 bases, with 13 bases remaining between them. The CDR3 length is 14 residues. DNA for the CDR3: TGTGCCAGCAGCTCCGGGGTCAGGGGCACTGAAGCTTTCTTT. Translated: CASSSGVRGTEAFF.

CDR3: CASSLVSGLGGYTF. CDR3 in DNA: TGCGCCAGCAGCTTGGTATCCGGGTTGGGGGGCTACACCTTC. The chain recombines TRBV5-1 with TRBJ1-2; D not resolved. The CDR3 loop spans 14 amino acids. Between the trimmed V and J ends, which lost 0 bases and 8 bases, there was a span of 14 bases. CDR1 is SGHRS, CDR2 YFSETQ, per germline.

V gene TRBV24-1 combines with J gene TRBJ1-5; 9 bases are a match to TRBD1. The CDR3 runs 15 residues. V lost 3 bases, J lost 5 bases, and 4 bases stayed unmatched. From germline, CDR1 is KGHDR and CDR2 SFDVKD. CDR3 in DNA: TGTGCCACCAGTGATCGACAGGGGGTTGATCAGCCCCAGCATTTT. Protein sequence: CATSDRQGVDQPQHF.

The genes are TRBV7-9 and TRBJ1-1; no clear D gene. Trimming removed 5 bases at V and 3 bases at J, with 7 bases between. Germline loops: CDR1 SEHNR, CDR2 FQNEAQ (reference sequence). CDR3 size: 12 residues. CDR3 protein: CASSTGHTEAFF. CDR3 bases: TGTGCCAGCAGCACGGGCCACACTGAAGCTTTCTTT.

V usage is TRBV30 and J usage is TRBJ1-6; D is uncertain. The V gene lost 2 bases and the J gene lost 0 bases, with 17 bases spanning the gap. The length of the CDR3 is 18 residues. CDR1 and CDR2 from the germline V gene are GTSNPN and SVGIG (reference sequence). CDR3 coding DNA: TGTGCCTGGAGTACTGGGGTGGGTTTTAGCTCCTATAATTCACCCCTCCACTTT. This encodes CAWSTGVGFSSYNSPLHF.

The chain has TRBV30 and TRBJ2-1, with a weak D call TRBD2 (5 bases). The CDR3 runs to 14 residues. Between the trimmed V and J ends, which lost 5 bases and 2 bases, there was a span of 13 bases. From germline, CDR1 is GTSNPN and CDR2 SVGIG (reference sequence). The CDR3 loop is CAWSREGTYNEQFF. For the CDR3, the DNA is TGTGCCTGGTCCCGTGAGGGTACCTACAATGAGCAGTTCTTC.